These T cell receptor beta chains were read from a single sample in a study of T-cell reconstitution after alpha-beta-depleted transplantation in children. One entry per CDR3 protein results from TCRdb running MiXCR on the PCR reads. The table shows about 980,000 distinct CDR3 sequences, with roughly 31% occurring only once. Sample: PBMCs, mostly from graft donor cells, taken 360 days after TCRalphabeta/CD19-depleted stem cell transplant. The receptors originated from a boy younger than two who had a stem cell transplant for SCID, so the T cells may come from the graft donor. Each CDR3 is given with its conserved first and last residue. A D gene is named only where the DNA matches it firmly. Rows may omit the clone size; those that give it use once, few, many or a size class.

v_call	d_call	j_call	clone_size	cdr3_nt	cdr3_aa
TRBV20-1	TRBD2	TRBJ2-1	NA	TGCAGTGCTAGTGGGGGACTAACAACCTACAATGAGCAGTTCTTC	CSASGGLTTYNEQFF
TRBV7-2	NA	TRBJ2-2	NA	TGTGCCAGCAGCTTATTTGGGGCAGGGGCCTTGGAGGAGCTGTTTTTT	CASSLFGAGALEELFF
TRBV6-1	NA	TRBJ2-3	NA	TGTGCCAGCAGCCCGAGGGCGGCCAGCACAGATACGCAGTATTTT	CASSPRAASTDTQYF
TRBV28	NA	TRBJ1-5	few	TGTGCCAGTTCAGCGGGCAATCAGCCCCAGCATTTT	CASSAGNQPQHF
TRBV19	NA	TRBJ2-7	NA	TGTGCCACCTCGGACCTAGCAGGTGGAACCTACGAGCAGTACTTC	CATSDLAGGTYEQYF
TRBV7-9	NA	TRBJ2-6	few	TGTGCCAGCAGCTTAGCGTCCGGGGGTGCCGGGGCCAACGTCCTGACTTTC	CASSLASGGAGANVLTF
TRBV5-1	TRBD2	TRBJ2-1	few	TGCGCCAGCAGCTTCCTCCTGACTAGCGGTACCTACAATGAGCAGTTCTTC	CASSFLLTSGTYNEQFF
TRBV5-1	NA	TRBJ2-1	many	TGCGCCAGCAGCGCACGACCCGCTTCTTTATCCTACAATGAGCAGTTCTTC	CASSARPASLSYNEQFF
TRBV6-5	NA	TRBJ1-1	NA	TGTGCCAGCAGTTACTCAGGAAGGGTGACTGAAGCTTTCTTT	CASSYSGRVTEAFF
TRBV7-6	NA	TRBJ1-4	NA	TGTGCCAGCAGCCCCGGACTGGCCTCTCAAAAACTGTTTTTT	CASSPGLASQKLFF